This paragraph covers one T cell receptor (beta chain) sequence. The CDR3 spans 15 residues. This record comes from a study of blood T cell repertoires in COVID-19. Overall study: Samples of COVID-19 (acute and convalescent) were obtained from the United States, Italy and Spain. In each case, the material was cDNA or gDNA derived from T cells, B-cell-depleted T cells, or PBMCs.

Under the authors' procedure: Counts of nucleated cells, estimated from reference gene primer amplification, were obtained. Sequencing used immunoSEQ multiplex PCR; TCRdb keeps in-frame clones, though not all of them. V and J calls and clone size are copied from that table; D and trimming were computed from the DNA. The sample carries 60,000 or so clones, around 87% recorded once. This TCR was sampled from a man aged 60 to 69 with acute or convalescent COVID-19. The sample was peripheral blood. This chain links TRBV21-1 with TRBJ2-7; TRBD2 is the table's D call and was not checked against the DNA. TRBV21-1 is flagged as a pseudogene. CDR3 coding DNA: TGTGCCAGCAGCATACTGCCTAGCTCTCTCCCCGAGCAGTACTTC. This gives the protein CASSILPSSLPEQYF.